The subject of this entry is one T cell receptor beta chain. Amplification of TCR beta CDR3 regions used RNA as the template. When the TCR CDR3 underwent first-round RT-PCR, the HTBI primer set was used. TCRdb fed the multiplex PCR reads into MiXCR, producing one record per CDR3 protein. This sample yields 400,000 to 550,000 distinct CDR3 sequences, of which roughly 25% are seen a single time; about 11% belongs to the top ten. This sample was taken from a study of T cells in Graves' hyperthyroidism and ophthalmopathy. Germline assignment: CDR1 SQVTM and CDR2 ANQGSEA. This CDR3 comprises 11 residues. The sequencing sample was made of blood. The chain combines TRBV29-1 with TRBJ2-7, with TRBD1 matching 7 bases. This clonotype was obtained from a woman aged 25 to 45 with Graves' ophthalmopathy. CDR3 coding DNA: TGCAACGGCTTGACAGGGCACGAGCAGTACTTC. As protein: CNGLTGHEQYF.